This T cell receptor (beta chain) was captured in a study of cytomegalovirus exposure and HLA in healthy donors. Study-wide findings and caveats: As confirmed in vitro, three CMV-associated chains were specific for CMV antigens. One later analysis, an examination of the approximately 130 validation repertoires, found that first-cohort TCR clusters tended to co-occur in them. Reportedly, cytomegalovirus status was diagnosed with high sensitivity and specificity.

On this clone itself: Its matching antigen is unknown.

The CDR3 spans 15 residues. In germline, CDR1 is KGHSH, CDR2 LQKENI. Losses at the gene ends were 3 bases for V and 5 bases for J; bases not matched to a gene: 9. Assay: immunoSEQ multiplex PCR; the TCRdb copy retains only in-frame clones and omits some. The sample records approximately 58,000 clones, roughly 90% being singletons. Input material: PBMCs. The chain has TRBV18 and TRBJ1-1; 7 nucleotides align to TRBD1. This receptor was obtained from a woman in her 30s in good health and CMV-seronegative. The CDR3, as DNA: TGTGCCAGCTCACCGGTAGGGGGCTGGTTGACTGAAGCTTTCTTT. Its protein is CASSPVGGWLTEAFF.